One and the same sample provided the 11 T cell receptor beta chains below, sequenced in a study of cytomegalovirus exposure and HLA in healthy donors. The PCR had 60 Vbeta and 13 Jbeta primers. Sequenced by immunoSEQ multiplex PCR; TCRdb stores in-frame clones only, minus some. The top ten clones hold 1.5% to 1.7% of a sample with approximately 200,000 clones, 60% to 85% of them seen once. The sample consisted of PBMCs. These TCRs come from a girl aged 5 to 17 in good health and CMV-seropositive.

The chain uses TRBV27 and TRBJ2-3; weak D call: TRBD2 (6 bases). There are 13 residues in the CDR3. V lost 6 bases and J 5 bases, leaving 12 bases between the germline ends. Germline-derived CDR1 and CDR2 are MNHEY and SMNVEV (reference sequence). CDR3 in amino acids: CASSPPGVDTQYF. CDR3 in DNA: TGTGCCAGCAGCCCCCCGGGGGTAGATACGCAGTATTTT.

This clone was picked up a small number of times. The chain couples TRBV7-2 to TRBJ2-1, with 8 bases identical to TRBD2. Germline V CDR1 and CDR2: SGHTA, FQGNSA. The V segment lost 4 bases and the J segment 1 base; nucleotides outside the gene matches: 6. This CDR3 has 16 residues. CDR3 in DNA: TGTGCCAGCAGCTCGGGGACTAGGTGGTCCTACAATGAGCAGTTCTTC. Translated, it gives CASSSGTRWSYNEQFF.

This CDR3 is CASSHPGGPVEQYF. The CDR3 DNA sequence: TGCGCCAGCAGCCACCCGGGGGGGCCGGTCGAGCAGTACTTC. The chain combines TRBV4-1 with TRBJ2-7; 8 nucleotides align to TRBD2. Germline V lookup: CDR1 MGHRA, CDR2 YSYEKL. The ends lost 3 bases at V and 6 bases at J; junction bases unmatched: 7. This CDR3 is built from 14 residues.

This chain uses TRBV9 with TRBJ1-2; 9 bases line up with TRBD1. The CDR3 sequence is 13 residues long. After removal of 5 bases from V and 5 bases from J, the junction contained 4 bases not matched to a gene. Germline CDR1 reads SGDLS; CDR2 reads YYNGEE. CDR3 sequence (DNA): TGTGCCAGCAGGTCGACAGGGGGGTATGGCTACACCTTC. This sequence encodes CASRSTGGYGYTF. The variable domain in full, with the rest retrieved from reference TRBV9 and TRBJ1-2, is DSGVTQTPKHLITATGQRVTLRCSPRSGDLSVYWYQQSLDQGLQFLIQYYNGEERAKGNILERFSAQQFPDLHSELNLSSLELGDSALYFCASRSTGGYGYTFGSGTRLTVV.

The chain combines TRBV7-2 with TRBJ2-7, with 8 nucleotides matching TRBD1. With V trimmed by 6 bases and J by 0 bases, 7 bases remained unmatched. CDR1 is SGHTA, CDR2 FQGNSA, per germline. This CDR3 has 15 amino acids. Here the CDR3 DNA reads TGTGCCAGCAGGGAGGGGCAGGGGGCCTCCTACGAGCAGTACTTC. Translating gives CASREGQGASYEQYF.

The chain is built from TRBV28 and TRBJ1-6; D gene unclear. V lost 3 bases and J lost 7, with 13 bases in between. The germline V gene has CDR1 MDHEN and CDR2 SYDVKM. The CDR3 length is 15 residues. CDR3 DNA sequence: TGTGCCAGCAGTTTTGGCAGACTTCGAAATTCACCCCTCCACTTT. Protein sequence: CASSFGRLRNSPLHF.

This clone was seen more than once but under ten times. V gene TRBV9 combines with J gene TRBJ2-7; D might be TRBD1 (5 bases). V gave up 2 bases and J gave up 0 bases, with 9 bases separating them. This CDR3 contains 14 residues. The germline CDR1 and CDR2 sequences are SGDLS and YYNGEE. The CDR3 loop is CASSVSDSSYEQYF. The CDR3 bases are TGTGCCAGCAGCGTCTCAGACAGCTCCTACGAGCAGTACTTC.

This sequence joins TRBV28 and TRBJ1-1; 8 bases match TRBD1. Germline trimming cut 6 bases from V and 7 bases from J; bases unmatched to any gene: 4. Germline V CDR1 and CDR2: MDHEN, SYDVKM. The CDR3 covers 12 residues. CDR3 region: CASRLTGVEAFF. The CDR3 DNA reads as TGTGCCAGCAGGCTGACAGGGGTTGAAGCTTTCTTT.

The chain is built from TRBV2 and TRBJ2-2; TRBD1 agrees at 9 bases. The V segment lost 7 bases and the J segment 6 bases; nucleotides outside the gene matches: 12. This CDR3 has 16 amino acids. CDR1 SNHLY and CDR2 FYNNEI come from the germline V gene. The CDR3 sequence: CASIEGQGRLAGELFF. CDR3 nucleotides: TGTGCCAGCATCGAGGGACAGGGCCGCCTTGCCGGGGAGCTGTTTTTT.

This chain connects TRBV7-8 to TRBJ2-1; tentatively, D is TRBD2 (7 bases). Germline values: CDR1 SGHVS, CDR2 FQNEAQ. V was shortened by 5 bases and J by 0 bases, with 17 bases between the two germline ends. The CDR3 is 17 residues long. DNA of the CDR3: TGTGCCAGCAGCCCAAACCCCCGGGGGGCCTCCTACAATGAGCAGTTCTTC. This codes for CASSPNPRGASYNEQFF. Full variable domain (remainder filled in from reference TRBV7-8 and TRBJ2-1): GAGVSQSPRYKVAKRGQDVALRCDPISGHVSLFWYQQALGQGPEFLTYFQNEAQLDKSGLPSDRFFAERPEGSVSTLKIQRTQQEDSAVYLCASSPNPRGASYNEQFFGPGTRLTVL.

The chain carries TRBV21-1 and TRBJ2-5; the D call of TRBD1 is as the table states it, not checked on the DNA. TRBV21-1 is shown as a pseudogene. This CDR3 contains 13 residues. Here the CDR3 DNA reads TGTGCCAGCAGCACTAGGGGGCGTTGGACCCAGTACTTC. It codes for CASSTRGRWTQYF.